These 32 T cell receptor beta chains came from one sample sequenced in a study of T cell responses to AZD1222 COVID-19 vaccine (dated by TCRdb to 2020 to 2022). The protocol used for the library was the immunoSEQ multiplex PCR assay. TCRdb holds this immuneACCESS table with in-frame rearrangements only. Some clones are missing; in checked studies, unresolved V genes explain under half, and the rest has no known cause. The sample includes about 92,000 clones, with around 90% observed a single time. 22% of the sample rests with the top ten. The time point label here, explained by the study, means: baseline before first vaccination. This specimen was peripheral blood, taken on day 0 of AZD1222 vaccination. The source is an adult in good health.

V is TRBV3-1 (or the pseudogene TRBV3-2) and J is TRBJ1-2; 8 bases match TRBD1. There are 16 residues in the CDR3. CDR1 LGHDT and CDR2 YNNKEL come from the germline V gene (reference sequence). The J segment lost 1 base and the V segment lost 4 bases, leaving 8 bases of the junction unmatched. The CDR3 DNA reads TGTGCCAGCAGCCCCCGACAGGGGATTTTTAACTATGGCTACACCTTC. Amino acid sequence: CASSPRQGIFNYGYTF.

The V call is TRBV30, the J call TRBJ1-1; D not resolved. Trimming cost V 3 bases and J 1 base, with 9 bases left between them. Germline CDR1 GTSNPN, CDR2 SVGIG (reference sequence). The length of the CDR3 is 13 residues. CDR3 nucleotide sequence: TGTGCCTGGAGGAAGACACCGAACACTGAAGCTTTCTTT. This gives the protein CAWRKTPNTEAFF.

The chain is built from TRBV11-2 and TRBJ2-1; D uncertain. The germline V gene has CDR1 SGHAT and CDR2 FQNNGV. V lost 2 bases and J 5 bases, leaving 10 bases between the germline ends. The CDR3 consists of 14 residues. This CDR3 reads CASSLQHRNNEQFF. For the CDR3, the DNA is TGTGCCAGCAGCTTACAGCATCGGAACAATGAGCAGTTCTTC.

The J gene is TRBJ1-5, the V gene TRBV19, with D possibly matching TRBD1 (5 bases). The CDR3 has 18 residues. V was trimmed by 4 bases and J by 0 bases, leaving 19 bases between them. The V gene's germline CDR1 is LNHDA and CDR2 SQIVND (reference sequence). CDR3 sequence: CASSTNGQGRNSNQPQHF. The CDR3 region has the DNA TGTGCCAGTAGTACCAACGGACAAGGGCGGAATAGCAATCAGCCCCAGCATTTT.

The chain links TRBV18 to TRBJ2-2; D perhaps matches TRBD1 (5 bases). V dropped 1 base and J dropped 7 bases, with 7 bases sitting between them. CDR1 and CDR2 (germline): KGHSH, LQKENI. The CDR3 contains 13 residues. CDR3 coding DNA: TGTGCCAGCTCACCACGGGGCGGCGGGGAGCTGTTTTTT. It translates to CASSPRGGGELFF.

The chain's CDR3 is CASSPRQGATGGELFF. The CDR3 coding sequence is TGTGCCAGCAGCCCGCGACAGGGGGCCACGGGCGGGGAGCTGTTTTTT. The gene calls are TRBV9 and TRBJ2-2, with 10 nucleotides matching TRBD1. This CDR3 has 16 residues. Germline CDR1 SGDLS, CDR2 YYNGEE. V trimming: 4 bases; J trimming: 7 bases; junction bases outside the gene matches: 10.

The chain recombines TRBV19 with TRBJ1-3, with 8 bases lining up with TRBD1. Germline trimming cut 7 bases from V and 2 bases from J; bases unmatched to any gene: 4. Germline CDR1 LNHDA, CDR2 SQIVND (reference sequence). This CDR3 comprises 14 residues. The CDR3 protein is CASIETGAGNTIYF. The CDR3, as DNA: TGTGCCAGTATCGAGACAGGGGCTGGAAACACCATATATTTT.

The chain employs TRBV6-5 and TRBJ2-7; 11 nucleotides match TRBD2. This CDR3 has 15 residues. The V and J ends lost 0 bases and 4 bases, in that order; junction bases with no gene match: 2. Germline CDR1 MNHEY, CDR2 SVGAGI. CDR3: CASSYSLAGGYEQYF. CDR3 sequence (DNA): TGTGCCAGCAGTTACTCCCTAGCGGGGGGTTACGAGCAGTACTTC.

The rearrangement links TRBV7-3 to TRBJ1-1; D is undetermined. Per germline, CDR1 SGHTA and CDR2 FQGTGA. Trimming removed 6 bases at V and 0 bases at J, with 8 bases between. This CDR3 is built from 13 residues. CDR3 nucleotide sequence: TGTGCCAGCAGGCTTAGCTTGAACACTGAAGCTTTCTTT. Amino acid sequence: CASRLSLNTEAFF.

This chain links TRBV30 with TRBJ1-2; no clear D. The CDR3 length is 12 residues. Trimming removed 3 bases at V and 3 bases at J, with 8 bases between. Germline CDR1 and CDR2: GTSNPN and SVGIG (reference sequence). CDR3 amino acids: CAWSKDYYGYTF. For the CDR3, the DNA is TGTGCCTGGAGCAAAGATTACTATGGCTACACCTTC.

This chain links TRBV19 with TRBJ1-4; D is undetermined. V gave up 2 bases and J gave up 8 bases, with 9 bases separating them. The germline V gene encodes CDR1 LNHDA and CDR2 SQIVND (reference sequence). This CDR3 has 13 amino acids. CDR3 nucleotides: TGTGCCAGTAGTATAAGCGCGTACGAAAAACTGTTTTTT. This codes for CASSISAYEKLFF.

The genes are TRBV4-1 and TRBJ2-6; maybe TRBD1 (6 bases). V was trimmed by 0 bases and J by 4 bases, leaving 13 bases between them. CDR1 and CDR2 (germline): MGHRA, YSYEKL. The CDR3 is made up of 17 amino acids. CDR3 amino acids: CASSQDETGTGANVLTF. The CDR3 DNA sequence: TGCGCCAGCAGCCAAGATGAAACAGGGACCGGGGCCAACGTCCTGACTTTC.

The chain couples TRBV6-5 to TRBJ2-7, with TRBD1 identical over 8 bases. Germline V gene data show CDR1 as MNHEY and CDR2 as SVGAGI. Trimming removed 2 bases from V and 3 bases from J; junction bases left unmatched: 3. This CDR3 spans 14 amino acids. In nucleotides, the CDR3 is TGTGCCAGCAGTTACCGGGACAGGCTCTACGAGCAGTACTTC. Translated: CASSYRDRLYEQYF.

The gene calls are TRBV3-1 (or the pseudogene TRBV3-2) and TRBJ1-5; maybe TRBD1 (6 bases). V was clipped by 4 bases and J by 7 bases, with 17 bases between them. Germline V gives CDR1 LGHDT, CDR2 YNNKEL (reference sequence). The CDR3 is 15 residues long. The DNA of the CDR3 is TGTGCCAGCAGCCTTGAGCAGGGGCTGGGACAGCCCCAGCATTTT. It translates to CASSLEQGLGQPQHF.

This chain links TRBV2 with TRBJ1-1, with no clear D. Germline CDR1 and CDR2: SNHLY and FYNNEI. V lost 1 base to trimming and J lost 1 base, with 4 bases between them. The CDR3 is made up of 13 amino acids. The CDR3 sequence is CASSEGRNTEAFF. DNA of the CDR3: TGTGCCAGCAGTGAAGGCAGGAACACTGAAGCTTTCTTT.

V gene TRBV13 combines with J gene TRBJ1-2; D perhaps matches TRBD1 (6 bases). There are 12 residues in the CDR3. Germline assignment: CDR1 PRHDT and CDR2 FYEKMQ (reference sequence). Deletions cut 5 bases from V and 5 bases from J, with 9 bases between. Written as DNA, the CDR3 is TGTGCCAGCAGCCGACAGGTTTATGGCTACACCTTC. This gives the protein CASSRQVYGYTF.

The rearrangement links TRBV12-1 to TRBJ2-3. TRBV12-1 corresponds to a pseudogene. This CDR3 is built from 15 residues. CDR3 nucleotides: TGTGCCAGCAGCGCCCAGGGGACTAGCACAGATACGCAGTATTTT. It specifies CASSAQGTSTDTQYF.

This chain connects TRBV9 to TRBJ2-3, with 9 nucleotides matching TRBD2. Per the germline V gene, CDR1 is SGDLS and CDR2 is YYNGEE. The CDR3 totals 15 residues. V shed 3 bases and J 2 bases; nucleotides not matched to a gene: 4. CDR3 residues: CASSALAGPTDTQYF. As DNA, the CDR3 is TGTGCCAGCAGCGCTCTAGCGGGGCCCACAGATACGCAGTATTTT.

V is TRBV3-1 (or the pseudogene TRBV3-2) and J is TRBJ1-1; a possible D gene is TRBD1 (5 bases). Deletions cut 3 bases from V and 4 bases from J, with 15 bases between. Germline V gives CDR1 LGHDT, CDR2 YNNKEL (reference sequence). This CDR3 has 15 residues. CDR3 nucleotides: TGTGCCAGCAGCCAGGGGCCCCAGGGTGGCACTGAAGCTTTCTTT. Protein product: CASSQGPQGGTEAFF.

The V gene is TRBV28, the J gene TRBJ1-3; the match to TRBD1 covers 7 bases. This CDR3 has 16 amino acids. Germline values: CDR1 MDHEN, CDR2 SYDVKM. The V and J ends lost 2 bases and 0 bases, in that order; junction bases with no gene match: 4. As DNA, the CDR3 is TGTGCCAGCAGTTTACTCGGGACAGACTCTGGAAACACCATATATTTT. Encoded protein: CASSLLGTDSGNTIYF. The full variable domain, completed using reference TRBV28 and TRBJ1-3, is DVKVTQSSRYLVKRTGEKVFLECVQDMDHENMFWYRQDPGLGLRLIYFSYDVKMKEKGDIPEGYSVSREKKERFSLILESASTNQTSMYLCASSLLGTDSGNTIYFGEGSWLTVV.

The chain links TRBV3-1 (or the pseudogene TRBV3-2) to TRBJ2-7; weak D call: TRBD2 (6 bases). The V gene lost 0 bases and the J gene lost 5 bases, with 20 bases spanning the gap. This CDR3 has 17 residues. Germline values: CDR1 LGHDT, CDR2 YNNKEL (reference sequence). CDR3 amino acids: CASSQDRGVRLGNEQYF. The DNA for the CDR3 is TGTGCCAGCAGCCAAGATCGGGGTGTCAGACTAGGGAACGAGCAGTACTTC.

The rearrangement links TRBV10-3 to TRBJ2-6; perhaps TRBD2 as D (6 bases). The CDR3 consists of 16 residues. V lost 5 bases, J lost 4 bases, and 15 bases lay in between. CDR1 is ENHRY and CDR2 is SYGVKD in the germline V gene. CDR3 DNA sequence: TGTGCCATCAGTCCCCAGGAGGGTCTGGGGGCCAACGTCCTGACTTTC. The encoded protein is CAISPQEGLGANVLTF.

The chain uses TRBV3-1 (or the pseudogene TRBV3-2) and TRBJ1-5; D remains unclear. Looked up from germline, CDR1 is LGHDT and CDR2 is YNNKEL (reference sequence). Trimming took 2 bases from V and 9 from J, leaving 11 bases between them. The CDR3 contains 13 residues. The DNA for the CDR3 is TGTGCCAGCAGCCAAAATCCCCTCGGGCCCCAGCATTTT. It specifies CASSQNPLGPQHF.

This sequence joins TRBV27 and TRBJ1-1; TRBD1 is a possible D gene (5 bases). CDR1 is MNHEY and CDR2 is SMNVEV in the germline V gene (reference sequence). The CDR3 is made up of 16 amino acids. V dropped 5 bases and J dropped 6 bases, with 22 bases sitting between them. In DNA form, the CDR3 reads TGTGCCAGCAGTCCCGGACATCGTGCGAGAAAACCTGAAGCTTTCTTT. Protein sequence: CASSPGHRARKPEAFF.

The chain links TRBV9 to TRBJ1-3, with TRBD1 matching over 7 bases. CDR1 SGDLS and CDR2 YYNGEE come from the germline V gene. This CDR3 is built from 16 residues. V dropped 4 bases and J dropped 3; count of bases not matched to a gene: 10. The CDR3 DNA sequence: TGTGCCAGCAGCACCCAGGGGGGGGCAATTGGAAACACCATATATTTT. Its protein is CASSTQGGAIGNTIYF.

This chain links TRBV14 with TRBJ1-6; TRBD1 matches at 8 bases. Germline V gene data show CDR1 as SGHDN and CDR2 as FVKESK. With V trimmed by 4 bases and J by 8 bases, 7 bases remained unmatched. The CDR3 covers 15 residues. The CDR3 DNA reads TGTGCCAGCAGCCCAGCGACAGGGGTTCATTCACCCCTCCACTTT. Translating gives CASSPATGVHSPLHF.

This chain links TRBV12-3 or TRBV12-4 with TRBJ1-5; unclear D gene. This CDR3 is built from 13 residues. V was cut by 3 bases and J by 4 bases, with 7 bases left in between. The CDR3 loop is CASSFTGNQPQHF. The CDR3 DNA follows: TGTGCCAGCAGTTTTACGGGGAATCAGCCCCAGCATTTT.

The genes are TRBV28 and TRBJ2-5, with D unresolved. Germline V CDR1 and CDR2: MDHEN, SYDVKM. The CDR3 loop spans 13 amino acids. V was trimmed by 1 base and J by 2 bases, leaving 5 bases between them. CDR3 residues: CASSLSLQETQYF. The CDR3 nucleotides read TGTGCCAGCAGTTTATCTCTTCAAGAGACCCAGTACTTC.

Here the CDR3 reads CASSASTGWSTEAFF. CDR3 in DNA: TGTGCCAGCAGCGCCTCGACAGGGTGGAGCACTGAAGCTTTCTTT. The chain carries TRBV7-9 and TRBJ1-1; TRBD1 matches at 7 bases. Germline V CDR1 and CDR2: SEHNR, FQNEAQ (reference sequence). V trimming: 5 bases; J trimming: 4 bases; junction bases outside the gene matches: 10. The CDR3 consists of 15 residues.

CDR3 coding DNA: TGCGCCAGCAGCGTAGCCGGGACCCGGGGAAACACCATATATTTT. This codes for CASSVAGTRGNTIYF. The chain joins TRBV5-1 to TRBJ1-3; D is perhaps TRBD1 (5 bases). V was trimmed by 4 bases and J by 4 bases, leaving 15 bases between them. CDR3 length: 15 residues. Per the germline V gene, CDR1 is SGHRS and CDR2 is YFSETQ.

The CDR3 here is CASSRDLGTALNTEAFF. DNA for the CDR3: TGTGCCAGCAGCCGGGACCTCGGGACGGCCCTGAACACTGAAGCTTTCTTT. This rearrangement joins TRBV14 to TRBJ1-1; D possibly corresponds to TRBD1 (5 bases). Between the trimmed V and J ends, which lost 4 bases and 0 bases, there was a span of 18 bases. The CDR3 is made up of 17 amino acids. CDR1 and CDR2 (germline): SGHDN, FVKESK.

This clone was seen just once. The rearrangement links TRBV5-4 to TRBJ2-1, with a weak D call TRBD2 (7 bases). The CDR3 contains 14 residues. The V end was cut by 3 bases, the J end by 8 bases, with 15 bases between. CDR1 and CDR2 from the germline V gene are SGHNT and YYREEE (reference sequence). CDR3 in DNA: TGTGCCAGCAGCTGGCACGGCGGGGGCTATGAGCAGTTCTTC. Amino acids: CASSWHGGGYEQFF. The whole variable domain, filled in from reference TRBV5-4 and TRBJ2-1, reads ETGVTQSPTHLIKTRGQQVTLRCSSQSGHNTVSWYQQALGQGPQFIFQYYREEENGRGNFPPRFSGLQFPNYSSELNVNALELDDSALYLCASSWHGGGYEQFFGPGTRLTVL.